What follows is one TCR beta chain and its context. The data were obtained in a study of blood T cell repertoires in COVID-19. Looking at the study overall: The United States, Italy and Spain were the sources of the acute and convalescent COVID-19 samples.

Generated by immunoSEQ multiplex PCR, the TCRdb table keeps only in-frame clones and is missing some. Of under 400,000 clones listed, approximately 83% were seen once; the top ten hold around 4%. Germline CDR1 SGHRS, CDR2 YFSETQ. With 4 bases clipped from V and 3 bases from J, the junction kept 3 bases outside the gene matches. The CDR3 length is 15 residues. The receptor's source is a woman aged 40 to 50 with acute COVID-19. The sequenced sample consisted of PBMCs or T cells enriched from blood (not recorded which). The chain recombines TRBV5-1 with TRBJ1-4; TRBD1 matches at 10 bases. The CDR3 is CASSPDRGSNEKLFF. Written as DNA, the CDR3 is TGCGCCAGCAGCCCGGACAGGGGGTCTAATGAAAAACTGTTTTTT.